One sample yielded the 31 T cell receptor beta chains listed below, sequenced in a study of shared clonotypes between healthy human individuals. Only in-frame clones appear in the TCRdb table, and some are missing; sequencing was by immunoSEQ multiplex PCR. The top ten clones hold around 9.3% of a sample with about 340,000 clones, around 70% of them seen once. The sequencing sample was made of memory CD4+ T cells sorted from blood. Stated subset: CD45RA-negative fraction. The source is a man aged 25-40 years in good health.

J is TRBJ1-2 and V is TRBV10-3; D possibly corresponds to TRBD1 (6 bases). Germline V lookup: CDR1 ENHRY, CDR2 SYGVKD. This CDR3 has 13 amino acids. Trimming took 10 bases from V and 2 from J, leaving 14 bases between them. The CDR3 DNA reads TGTGCCACCCAGGGGCAGGGGAACTATGGCTACACCTTC. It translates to CATQGQGNYGYTF.

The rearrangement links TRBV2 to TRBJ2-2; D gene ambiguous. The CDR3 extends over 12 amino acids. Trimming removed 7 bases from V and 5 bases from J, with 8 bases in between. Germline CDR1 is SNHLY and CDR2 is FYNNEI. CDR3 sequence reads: CASTIFTGELFF. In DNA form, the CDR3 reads TGTGCCAGCACCATCTTTACCGGGGAGCTGTTTTTT.

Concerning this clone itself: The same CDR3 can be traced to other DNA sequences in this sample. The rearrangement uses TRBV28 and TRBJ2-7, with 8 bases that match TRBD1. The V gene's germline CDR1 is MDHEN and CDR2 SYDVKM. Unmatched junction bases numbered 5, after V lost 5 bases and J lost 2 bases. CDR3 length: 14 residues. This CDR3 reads CASSLTGGTYEQYF. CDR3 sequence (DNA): TGTGCCAGCAGTCTAACAGGGGGAACCTACGAGCAGTACTTC.

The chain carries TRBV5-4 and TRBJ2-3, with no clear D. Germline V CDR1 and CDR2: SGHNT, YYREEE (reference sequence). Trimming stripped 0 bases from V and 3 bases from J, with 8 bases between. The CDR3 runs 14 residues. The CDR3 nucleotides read TGTGCCAGCAGCTTGGCCTTCGGAACAGATACGCAGTATTTT. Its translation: CASSLAFGTDTQYF.

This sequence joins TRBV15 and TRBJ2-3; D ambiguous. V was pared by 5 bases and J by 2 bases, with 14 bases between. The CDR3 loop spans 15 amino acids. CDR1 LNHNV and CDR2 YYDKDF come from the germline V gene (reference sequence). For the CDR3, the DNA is TGTGCCACCAGCTCCTCACCCCAGCACACAGATACGCAGTATTTT. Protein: CATSSSPQHTDTQYF.

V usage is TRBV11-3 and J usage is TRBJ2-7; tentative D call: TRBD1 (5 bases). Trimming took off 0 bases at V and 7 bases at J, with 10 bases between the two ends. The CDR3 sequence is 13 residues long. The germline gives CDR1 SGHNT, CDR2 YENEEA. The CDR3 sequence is CASSLEQDYEQYF. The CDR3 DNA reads TGTGCCAGCAGCTTAGAACAGGATTATGAGCAGTACTTC.

The CDR3, as DNA: TGTGCCACCAGCAGGGACAGTGAAGGAAACATTCAGTACTTC. Translated, it gives CATSRDSEGNIQYF. The V call is TRBV15, the J call TRBJ2-4, with TRBD1 as a possible D gene (6 bases). The V end lost 3 bases, the J end lost 6 bases, and 12 bases lay between the germline ends. The CDR3 runs to 14 residues. Germline CDR1 and CDR2: LNHNV and YYDKDF (reference sequence).

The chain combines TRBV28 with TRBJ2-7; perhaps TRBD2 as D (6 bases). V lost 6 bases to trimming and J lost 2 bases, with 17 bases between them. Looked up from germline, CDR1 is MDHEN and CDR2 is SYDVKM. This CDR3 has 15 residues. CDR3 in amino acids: CASRSGGTGTYEQYF. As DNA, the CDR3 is TGTGCCAGCAGGTCCGGCGGGACTGGGACCTACGAGCAGTACTTC.

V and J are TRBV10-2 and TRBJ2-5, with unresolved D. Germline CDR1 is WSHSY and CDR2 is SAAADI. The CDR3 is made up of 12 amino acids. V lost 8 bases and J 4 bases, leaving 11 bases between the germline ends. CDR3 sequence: CASQEYRETQYF. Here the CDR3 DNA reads TGCGCCAGCCAGGAGTATCGAGAGACCCAGTACTTC.

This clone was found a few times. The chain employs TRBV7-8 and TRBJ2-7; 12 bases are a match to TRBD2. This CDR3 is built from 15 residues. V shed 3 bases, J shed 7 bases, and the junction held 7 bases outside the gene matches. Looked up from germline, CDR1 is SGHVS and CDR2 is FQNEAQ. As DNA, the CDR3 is TGTGCCAGCAGCTTGCGGACTAGCGGGGTAGTTGAGCAGTACTTC. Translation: CASSLRTSGVVEQYF.

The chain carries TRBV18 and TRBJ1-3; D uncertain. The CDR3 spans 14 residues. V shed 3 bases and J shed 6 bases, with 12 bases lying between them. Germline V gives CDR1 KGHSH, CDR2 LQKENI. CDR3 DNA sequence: TGTGCCAGCTCACCTTTTCCGGGCGCAAACACCATATATTTT. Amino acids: CASSPFPGANTIYF. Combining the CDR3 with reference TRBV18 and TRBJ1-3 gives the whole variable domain NAGVMQNPRHLVRRRGQEARLRCSPMKGHSHVYWYRQLPEEGLKFMVYLQKENIIDESGMPKERFSAEFPKEGPSILRIQQVVRGDSAAYFCASSPFPGANTIYFGEGSWLTVV.

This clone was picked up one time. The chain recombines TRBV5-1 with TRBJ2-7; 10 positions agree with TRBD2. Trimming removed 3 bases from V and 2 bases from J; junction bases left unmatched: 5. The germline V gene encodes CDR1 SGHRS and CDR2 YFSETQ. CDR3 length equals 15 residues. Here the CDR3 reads CASSSGTSEAYEQYF. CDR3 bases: TGCGCCAGCAGCTCCGGGACTAGCGAGGCCTACGAGCAGTACTTC.

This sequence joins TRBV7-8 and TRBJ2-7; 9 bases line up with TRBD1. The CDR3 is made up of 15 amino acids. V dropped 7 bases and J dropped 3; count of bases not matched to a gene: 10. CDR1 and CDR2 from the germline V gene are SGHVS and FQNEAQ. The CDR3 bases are TGTGCCAGCACAAATAGGGACAGGGCAAGCTACGAGCAGTACTTC. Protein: CASTNRDRASYEQYF.

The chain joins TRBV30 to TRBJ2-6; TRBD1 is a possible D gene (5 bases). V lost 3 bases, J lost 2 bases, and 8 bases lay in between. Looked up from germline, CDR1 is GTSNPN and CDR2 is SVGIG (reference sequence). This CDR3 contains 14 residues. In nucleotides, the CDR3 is TGTGCCTGGAGGCGCAGGGCTGGGGCCAACGTCCTGACTTTC. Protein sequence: CAWRRRAGANVLTF.

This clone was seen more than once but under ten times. The CDR3 DNA reads TGTGCCACCAGCAGGGTACATGCCGAGACCCAGTACTTC. As protein: CATSRVHAETQYF. The chain carries TRBV15 and TRBJ2-5, with D unclear. CDR3 size: 13 residues. In germline, CDR1 is LNHNV, CDR2 YYDKDF (reference sequence). Between the trimmed V and J ends, which lost 3 bases and 5 bases, there was a span of 10 bases. Using reference TRBV15 and TRBJ2-5 for the parts outside the CDR3, the full variable domain is DAMVIQNPRYQVTQFGKPVTLSCSQTLNHNVMYWYQQKSSQAPKLLFHYYDKDFNNEADTPDNFQSRRPNTSFCFLDIRSPGLGDTAMYLCATSRVHAETQYFGPGTRLLVL.

The CDR3 spells CASSVQDDEQYF. CDR3 nucleotide sequence: TGCGCCAGCAGCGTACAGGACGACGAGCAGTACTTC. The chain uses TRBV5-1 and TRBJ2-7, with a tentative D call TRBD1 (5 bases). Germline CDR1 and CDR2: SGHRS and YFSETQ. Trimming pared 4 bases from V and 5 bases from J, leaving 10 bases between. CDR3 length equals 12 residues.

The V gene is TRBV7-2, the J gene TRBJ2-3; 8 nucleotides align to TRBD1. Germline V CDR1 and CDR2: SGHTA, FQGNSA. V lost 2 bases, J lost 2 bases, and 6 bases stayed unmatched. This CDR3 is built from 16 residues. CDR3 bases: TGTGCCAGCAGCTTAAGCAGGGGGCGCGCCACAGATACGCAGTATTTT. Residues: CASSLSRGRATDTQYF.

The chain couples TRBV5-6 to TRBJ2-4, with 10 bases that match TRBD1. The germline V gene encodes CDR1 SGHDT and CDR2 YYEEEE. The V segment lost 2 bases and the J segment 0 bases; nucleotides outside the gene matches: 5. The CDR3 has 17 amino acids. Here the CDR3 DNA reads TGTGCCAGCAGCTTACGGGACAGGGGTCTAGCCAAAAACATTCAGTACTTC. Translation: CASSLRDRGLAKNIQYF. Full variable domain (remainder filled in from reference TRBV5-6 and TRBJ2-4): DAGVTQSPTHLIKTRGQQVTLRCSPKSGHDTVSWYQQALGQGPQFIFQYYEEEERQRGNFPDRFSGHQFPNYSSELNVNALLLGDSALYLCASSLRDRGLAKNIQYFGAGTRLSVL.

CDR3 residues: CASSLGGRFVGVGYNEQFF. CDR3 bases: TGTGCCAGCAGCTTAGGAGGTCGGTTTGTGGGAGTGGGTTACAATGAGCAGTTCTTC. This rearrangement joins TRBV13 to TRBJ2-1, with a possible D match to TRBD2 (5 bases). Germline CDR1 PRHDT, CDR2 FYEKMQ (reference sequence). V was shortened by 0 bases and J by 4 bases, with 22 bases between the two germline ends. CDR3 size: 19 residues.

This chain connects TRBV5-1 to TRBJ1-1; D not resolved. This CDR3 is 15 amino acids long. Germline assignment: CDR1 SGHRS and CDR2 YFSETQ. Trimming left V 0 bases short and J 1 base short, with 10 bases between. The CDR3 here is CASSLGAGWNTEAFF. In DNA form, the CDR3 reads TGCGCCAGCAGCTTGGGCGCGGGGTGGAACACTGAAGCTTTCTTT.

The CDR3 loop reads CSGAETQYF. The CDR3 nucleotides read TGCAGCGGCGCGGAGACCCAGTACTTC. The rearrangement links TRBV20-1 to TRBJ2-5; D unclear. This CDR3 comprises 9 residues. Germline values: CDR1 DFQATT, CDR2 SNEGSKA (reference sequence).

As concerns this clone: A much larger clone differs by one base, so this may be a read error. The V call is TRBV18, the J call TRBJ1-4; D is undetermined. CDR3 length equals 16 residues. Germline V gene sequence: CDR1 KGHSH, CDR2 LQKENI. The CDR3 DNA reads TGTGCCAGCTCACCAAACGCGGTTGCAACTAATGAAAAACTGCTTTTT. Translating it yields CASSPNAVATNEKLLF.

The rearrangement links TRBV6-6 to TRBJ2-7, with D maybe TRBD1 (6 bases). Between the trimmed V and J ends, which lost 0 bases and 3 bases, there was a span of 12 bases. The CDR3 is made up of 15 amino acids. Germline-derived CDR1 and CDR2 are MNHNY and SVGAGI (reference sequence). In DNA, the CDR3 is TGTGCCAGCAGTTACTCGCCCAGGGGTGGCTACGAGCAGTACTTC. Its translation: CASSYSPRGGYEQYF.

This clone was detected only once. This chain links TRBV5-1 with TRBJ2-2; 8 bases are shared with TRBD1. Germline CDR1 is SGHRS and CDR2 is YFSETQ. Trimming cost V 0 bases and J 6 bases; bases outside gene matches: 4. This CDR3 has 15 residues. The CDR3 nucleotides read TGCGCCAGCAGCTTGGCCCAGGGGGCCGCCGGGGAGCTGTTTTTT. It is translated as CASSLAQGAAGELFF. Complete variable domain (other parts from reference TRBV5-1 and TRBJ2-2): KAGVTQTPRYLIKTRGQQVTLSCSPISGHRSVSWYQQTPGQGLQFLFEYFSETQRNKGNFPGRFSGRQFSNSRSEMNVSTLELGDSALYLCASSLAQGAAGELFFGEGSRLTVL.

CDR3 amino acids: CASSLIRKALTDTQYF. As DNA, the CDR3 is TGTGCCAGCAGCCTTATCCGCAAGGCCTTAACAGATACGCAGTATTTT. The chain joins TRBV11-2 to TRBJ2-3; no reliable D call. Trimming left V 5 bases short and J 3 bases short, with 18 bases between. Germline V gene sequence: CDR1 SGHAT, CDR2 FQNNGV. This CDR3 region has 16 residues.

CDR3 residues: CASSEAEGGAQHF. The CDR3 bases are TGTGCCAGCAGTGAGGCAGAAGGGGGGGCCCAGCATTTT. This sequence joins TRBV14 and TRBJ1-5, with D possibly being TRBD1 (6 bases). V was shortened by 6 bases and J by 11 bases, with 17 bases between the two germline ends. CDR1 and CDR2 from the germline V gene are SGHDN and FVKESK. The CDR3 is made up of 13 amino acids.

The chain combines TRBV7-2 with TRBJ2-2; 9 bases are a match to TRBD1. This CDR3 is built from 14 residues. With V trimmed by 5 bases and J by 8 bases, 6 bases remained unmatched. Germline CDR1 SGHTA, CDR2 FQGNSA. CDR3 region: CASSRDRVRGELFF. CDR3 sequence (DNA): TGTGCCAGCAGCCGGGACAGGGTGCGGGGGGAGCTGTTTTTT.

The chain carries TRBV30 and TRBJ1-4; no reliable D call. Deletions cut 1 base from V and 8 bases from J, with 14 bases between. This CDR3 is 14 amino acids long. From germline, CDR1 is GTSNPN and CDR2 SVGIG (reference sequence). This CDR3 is CAWSDRFFEEKLFF. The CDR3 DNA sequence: TGTGCCTGGAGTGACCGTTTTTTTGAGGAAAAACTGTTTTTT.

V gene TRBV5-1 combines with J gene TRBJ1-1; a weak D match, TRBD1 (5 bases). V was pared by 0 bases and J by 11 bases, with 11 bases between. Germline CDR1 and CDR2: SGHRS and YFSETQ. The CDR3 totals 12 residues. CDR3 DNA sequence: TGCGCCAGCAGCTTGGTAGGGGTAGGCGCTTTCTTT. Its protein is CASSLVGVGAFF.

The chain's CDR3 is CASTRTGAGANVLTF. Here the CDR3 DNA reads TGTGCCAGCACCCGGACAGGGGCCGGGGCCAACGTCCTGACTTTC. The chain is built from TRBV18 and TRBJ2-6; 9 bases are a match to TRBD1. This CDR3 is built from 15 residues. Germline V gene data show CDR1 as KGHSH and CDR2 as LQKENI. Trimming removed 8 bases from V and 4 bases from J; junction bases left unmatched: 6.

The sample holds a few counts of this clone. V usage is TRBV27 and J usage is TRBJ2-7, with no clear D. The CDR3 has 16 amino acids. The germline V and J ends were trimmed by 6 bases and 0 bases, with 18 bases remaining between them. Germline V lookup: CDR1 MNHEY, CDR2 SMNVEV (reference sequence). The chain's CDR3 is CASSGSYGASSYEQYF. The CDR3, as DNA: TGTGCCAGCAGCGGTTCGTATGGCGCATCCTCCTACGAGCAGTACTTC.